This record concerns one TCR beta chain sequence. TCRdb called the RT-PCR reads again in MiXCR, with one record for every CDR3 protein. Of 150,000 to 200,000 distinct CDR3 sequences in the sample, about 32% were seen once. The CDR3 is 14 residues long. The sample is drawn from a study of patients and donors after allogeneic stem cell transplantation. The origin of this receptor is a human donor who was either an allogeneic HSCT recipient or a stem cell or donor lymphocyte infusion donor (not recorded which). It is not recorded whose cells these are; they may come from a transplant donor. This rearrangement joins TRBV3-2 to TRBJ2-7; the DNA was not used to check the table's D call, TRBD1. TRBV3-2 is shown as a pseudogene. Sequenced material: blood, either unsorted or a sorted T cell fraction (not recorded which). CDR3 amino acids: CARAHRGPRSEQYF. Written as DNA, the CDR3 is TGTGCCAGGGCTCACAGGGGACCTAGGAGCGAGCAGTACTTC.